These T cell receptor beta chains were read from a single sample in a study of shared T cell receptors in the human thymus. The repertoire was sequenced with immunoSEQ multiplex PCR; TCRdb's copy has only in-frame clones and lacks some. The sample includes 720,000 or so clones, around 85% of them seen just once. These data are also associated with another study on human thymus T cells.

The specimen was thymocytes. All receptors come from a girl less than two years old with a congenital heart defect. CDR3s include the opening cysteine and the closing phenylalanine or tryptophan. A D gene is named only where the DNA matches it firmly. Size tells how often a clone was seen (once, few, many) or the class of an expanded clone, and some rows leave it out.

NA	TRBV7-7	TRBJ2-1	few	CASSFTSSNEQFF	TGTGCCAGCAGCTTTACGAGTTCGAATGAGCAGTTCTTC
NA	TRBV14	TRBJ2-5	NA	CASSPSRGETQYF	TGTGCCAGCAGCCCAAGCAGGGGAGAGACCCAGTACTTC
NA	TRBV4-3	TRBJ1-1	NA	CASSQVFECDKGGLTEAFF	TGCGCCAGCAGCCAAGTTTTCGAGTGTGACAAAGGAGGCCTTACTGAAGCTTTCTTT
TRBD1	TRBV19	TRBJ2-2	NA	CASTLYPDRANTGELFF	TGTGCCAGTACGCTATATCCCGACAGGGCGAACACCGGGGAGCTGTTTTTT
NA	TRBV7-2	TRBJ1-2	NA	CASSLRDWGYTF	TGTGCCAGCAGCCTCCGGGACTGGGGCTACACCTTC
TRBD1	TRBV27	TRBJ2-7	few	CASSITPGQETYEQYF	TGTGCCAGCAGCATAACCCCGGGACAGGAAACCTACGAGCAGTACTTC
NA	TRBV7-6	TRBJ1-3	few	CASSLWSRGGNTIYF	TGTGCCAGCAGCTTATGGTCCAGGGGCGGAAACACCATATATTTT
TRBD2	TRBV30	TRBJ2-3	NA	CAWTTSGVGTQYF	TGTGCCTGGACGACTAGCGGGGTGGGTACGCAGTATTTT
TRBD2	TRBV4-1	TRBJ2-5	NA	CASSQALLAGKETQYF	TGCGCCAGCAGCCAAGCCCTATTAGCGGGCAAAGAGACCCAGTACTTC
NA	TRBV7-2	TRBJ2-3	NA	CASSPQNSGNAADTQYF	TGTGCCAGCAGCCCCCAGAATAGCGGAAATGCCGCAGATACGCAGTATTTT
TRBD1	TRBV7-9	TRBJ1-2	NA	CASSSGYRGTIMNGYTF	TGTGCCAGCAGCTCAGGATACAGGGGTACGATAATGAATGGCTACACCTTC
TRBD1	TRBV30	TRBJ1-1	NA	CAWSSFRGRIKGDTEAFF	TGTGCCTGGAGTTCGTTTAGGGGGCGAATAAAGGGGGACACTGAAGCTTTCTTT
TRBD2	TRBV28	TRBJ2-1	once	CASSLRLAGANEQFF	TGTGCCAGCAGTTTACGACTAGCGGGGGCCAATGAGCAGTTCTTC
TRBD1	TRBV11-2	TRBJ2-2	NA	CASSVGQGANTGELFF	TGTGCCAGCAGCGTGGGACAGGGAGCGAACACCGGGGAGCTGTTTTTT
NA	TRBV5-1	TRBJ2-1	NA	CASSLVLRNAHGNEQFF	TGCGCCAGCAGCTTGGTACTTCGGAATGCTCACGGGAATGAGCAGTTCTTC
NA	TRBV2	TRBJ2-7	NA	CASSETGLSAYEQYF	TGTGCCAGCAGTGAAACGGGACTCTCCGCCTACGAGCAGTACTTC
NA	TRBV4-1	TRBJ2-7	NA	CASSHQVRLSYEQYF	TGCGCCAGCAGCCACCAAGTTAGACTCAGCTACGAGCAGTACTTC
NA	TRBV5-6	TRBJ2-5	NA	CASSARTLGMETQYF	TGTGCCAGCAGCGCCCGGACTCTGGGGATGGAGACCCAGTACTTC
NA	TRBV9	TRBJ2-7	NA	CASSEGDLYEQYF	TGTGCCAGCAGCGAGGGGGATCTCTACGAGCAGTACTTC